The clone carrying this T cell receptor (beta chain) was counted many times. Its antigen is not known. The entry originates in a study of CD8 T cells in ankylosing spondylitis. General study points: Ankylosing spondylitis blood seemed to carry a telltale TCR beta motif made of under ten highly homologous variants. Clones linked to disease were reported to show significant enrichment in matched ankylosing spondylitis synovial fluid.

TCRdb ran MiXCR on the 5' RACE reads and lists one entry per CDR3 protein. The sample consists of hundreds of thousands of distinct CDR3 sequences, roughly 8.2% of them appearing once. The V gene lost 8 bases and the J gene lost 3 bases, with 11 bases spanning the gap. Germline values: CDR1 SQVTM, CDR2 ANQGSEA. The CDR3 is 11 amino acids. The sample was blood, either unsorted or a sorted T cell fraction (not recorded which). The sequence was collected from a female donor with ankylosing spondylitis or in good health (not recorded which). V is TRBV29-1 and J is TRBJ2-7; D call uncertain. CDR3 region: CSFSEGYEQYF. The CDR3 bases are TGCAGCTTCTCGGAAGGCTACGAGCAGTACTTC.